This TCR beta chain emerged from a study of T cells after yellow fever vaccination. Study overall: Low-cell-number fractions underwent preparation using SMART-Seq v4 Ultra Low Input.

There are a few counts of this clonotype. CDR1 LGHNA and CDR2 YNFKEQ come from the germline V gene. Trimming took 4 bases from V and 0 from J; bases not matched to a gene: 8. The CDR3 loop spans 18 amino acids. The study made its TCR cDNA through 5'RACE template switching. That step introduced a universal primer site along with UMIs. TCRdb re-analysed the 5' RACE reads in MiXCR, keeping a single row per CDR3 protein. The repertoire includes a few hundred thousand distinct CDR3 sequences, approximately 10% of them detected once, and roughly 18% sits in the top ten. The material sequenced was PBMCs, taken on the day of the first yellow fever vaccination. The sequence came from a man aged 18-30 years who received the YFV17D yellow fever vaccine. The V call is TRBV4-2, the J call TRBJ2-6; 8 positions agree with TRBD2. Written as DNA, the CDR3 is TGTGCCAGCAGCCGCGGACTCGCGGGGGGCTCTGGGGCCAACGTCCTGACTTTC. Amino acids: CASSRGLAGGSGANVLTF.